The T cell receptor (beta chain) described here comes from a study of cytomegalovirus exposure and HLA in healthy donors. The primer mix had 60 Vbeta and 13 Jbeta primers. Sequencing was performed with immunoSEQ multiplex PCR; in TCRdb, only in-frame clones are kept and a portion is missing. The data show 160,000 or so clones, 77% seen once. With regard to this clone: What it binds is not known.

Study-wide results and limits: Earlier analysis looked at TCR beta V segments, and most were productive about 90% or about 30% of the time. Researchers counted roughly 160 TCR beta chains as cytomegalovirus-associated.

V lost 6 bases and J lost 2; bases outside the gene matches: 7. Germline V CDR1 and CDR2: SGHTA, FQGNSA. The CDR3 covers 14 residues. The sequenced material came from PBMCs. This TCR was recovered from a woman aged 25 to 45 in good health and CMV-seronegative. The J gene is TRBJ2-7, the V gene TRBV7-2; 7 bases match TRBD2. The CDR3 is CASRRSGVAYEQYF. DNA of the CDR3: TGTGCCAGCAGGAGGAGCGGGGTCGCCTACGAGCAGTACTTC.